The T cell receptor (beta chain) under discussion was sequenced for a study of cytomegalovirus exposure and HLA in healthy donors. In the study overall: Earlier sequencing of 150 million to 200 million T cells yielded under 120 million unique TCR beta sequences. General study results and limits: The study assumed roughly uniform donor sequencing depth for presence/absence analyses.

About this clone: Its antigen is currently unknown.

Deletions cut 3 bases from V and 4 bases from J, with 20 bases between. The CDR3 has 16 residues. Per germline, CDR1 SQVTM and CDR2 ANQGSEA. A multiplex PCR was run with 60 Vbeta primers and 13 Jbeta primers. Here immunoSEQ multiplex PCR was the method, and the copy in TCRdb shows in-frame clones only, minus some. Of around 200,000 clones listed, roughly 80% are singletons. The TCR was taken from a female donor in good health and CMV-seronegative. Material: PBMCs. The chain is built from TRBV29-1 and TRBJ2-3; D perhaps matches TRBD2 (7 bases). The CDR3 spells CSVEKVGGPVADTQYF. The DNA for the CDR3 is TGCAGCGTTGAGAAAGTCGGGGGGCCGGTCGCAGATACGCAGTATTTT.